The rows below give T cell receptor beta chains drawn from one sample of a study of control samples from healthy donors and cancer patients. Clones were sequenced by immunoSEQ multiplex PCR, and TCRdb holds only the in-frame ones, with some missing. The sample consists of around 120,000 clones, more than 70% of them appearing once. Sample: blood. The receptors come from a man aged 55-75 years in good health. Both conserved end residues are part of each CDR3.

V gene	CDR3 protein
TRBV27	CASSLRLAGVTDTQYF
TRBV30	CAWTLGVLGNQPQHF
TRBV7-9	CASSSEWVLKGETQYF
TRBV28	CASSSPVADTQYF
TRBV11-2	CASSPLKTDKNIQYF
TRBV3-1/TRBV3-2	CASSQVLTGSSGNTIYF
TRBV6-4	CASSGGDSTDTQYF
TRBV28	CASSFTGATEAFF
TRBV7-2	CASSLGGAFGYTF
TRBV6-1	CASSEVWPPGGANVLTF
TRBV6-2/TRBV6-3	CASSRWDQTLGYTF
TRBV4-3	CASSQVSAGPTEAFF
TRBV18	CASSPPIWVRDTQYF
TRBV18	CASTGGQGAISNQPQHF
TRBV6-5	CASSYGTQGLGNIQYF
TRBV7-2	CASSPGAFNEKLFF
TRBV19	CASSVAQGAETAKNIQYF
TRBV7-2	CASSLGTNTGELFF
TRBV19	CASSSVSPRGSGNTIYF
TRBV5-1	CASSVYRGQETQYF
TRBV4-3	CASSQDRDASPLHF
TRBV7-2	CASSLRQAPLGEKLFF
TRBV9	CASSGQQGSNTGELFF
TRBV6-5	CASGGLGNQPQHF
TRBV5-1	CASSKGLAAGGEQFF
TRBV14	CASSQDGVRYEQYF
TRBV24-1	CATSISGGRNEQYF